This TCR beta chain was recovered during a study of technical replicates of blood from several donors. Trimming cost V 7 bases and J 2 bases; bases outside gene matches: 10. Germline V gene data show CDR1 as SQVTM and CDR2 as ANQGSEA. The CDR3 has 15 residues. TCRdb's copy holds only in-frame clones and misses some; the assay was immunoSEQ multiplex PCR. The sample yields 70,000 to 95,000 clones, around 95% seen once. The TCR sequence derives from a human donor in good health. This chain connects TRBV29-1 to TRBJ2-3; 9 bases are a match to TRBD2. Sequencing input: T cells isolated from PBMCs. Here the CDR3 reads CSGSSLAGITDTQYF. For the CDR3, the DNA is TGCAGCGGTAGTAGCCTAGCGGGGATCACAGATACGCAGTATTTT.